This TCR beta chain was recorded in a study of blood T cell repertoires in COVID-19. About the research overall: The samples span acute and convalescent COVID-19 from the United States, Italy and Spain. Sources were T cells, B-cell-depleted T cells, or PBMCs; the material itself was cDNA or gDNA.

Original processing notes: Amplification with reference gene primers provided the estimates of nucleated cell counts. Method: immunoSEQ multiplex PCR; TCRdb's copy keeps in-frame clones and lacks some. V and J calls and clone size are given by that table; D and trimming were obtained from the DNA. The table includes roughly 170,000 clones, about 84% detected once. The CDR3 is 14 amino acids. Germline loops: CDR1 MNHNS, CDR2 SASEGT. The V end was cut by 3 bases, the J end by 4 bases, with 12 bases between. The receptor was isolated from a human donor in a cohort sampled during active COVID-19. The rearrangement joins TRBV6-1 to TRBJ1-1, with D possibly TRBD1 on 5 matching bases. Input material: peripheral blood. As DNA, the CDR3 is TGTGCCAGCAGTGAGTTCGGAAGGGGCACTGAAGCTTTCTTT. The encoded protein is CASSEFGRGTEAFF.